The 29 T cell receptor beta chains listed next were all sequenced from one sample in a study of CD8 T cells in Susac syndrome (dated 2019 in TCRdb). The receptor library was made with the immunoSEQ multiplex PCR assay. RNA was extracted with the RNeasy kit and roughly 0.5 to 1 ug was reverse transcribed using random hexamers. TCRdb passed the public sequencing reads through fastp at Q25 and MiXCR, retaining productive beta sequences. Entries are consolidated by CDR3 protein sequence, retaining the most common genes and DNA. This sample holds about 110,000 distinct CDR3 sequences; roughly 97% were observed only once. About 0.1% of the sample rests with the top ten. Sequenced input: CD4+ T cells from PBMCs. All receptors come from a human donor in good health.

The rearrangement joins TRBV30 to TRBJ1-6, with a weak D call TRBD1 (5 bases). Germline-derived CDR1 and CDR2 are GTSNPN and SVGIG (reference sequence). Trimming stripped 8 bases from V and 0 bases from J, with 14 bases between. The CDR3 is 15 residues long. CDR3 residues: CARRQSSSYNSPLHF. CDR3 bases: TGTGCCCGAAGACAGTCCAGCTCCTATAATTCACCCCTCCACTTT.

This chain uses TRBV30 with TRBJ2-5, with 9 bases matching TRBD2. Germline values: CDR1 GTSNPN, CDR2 SVGIG (reference sequence). This CDR3 has 16 residues. Trimming took 1 base from V and 1 from J; bases not matched to a gene: 7. The CDR3 region has the DNA TGTGCCTGGAGTGAGGGGTCAGCGGGGGGCCAAGAGACCCAGTACTTC. Its translation is CAWSEGSAGGQETQYF. The full variable domain, in which reference TRBV30 and TRBJ2-5 provide the parts outside the CDR3, is SQTIHQWPATLVQPVGSPLSLECTVEGTSNPNLYWYRQAAGRGLQLLFYSVGIGQISSEVPQNLSASRPQDRQFILSSKKLLLSDSGFYLCAWSEGSAGGQETQYFGPGTRLLVL.

V and J are TRBV18 and TRBJ1-1; D call uncertain. Trimming removed 3 bases at V and 4 bases at J, with 9 bases between. CDR1 and CDR2 from the germline V gene are KGHSH and LQKENI. The CDR3 is made up of 13 amino acids. The CDR3 DNA reads TGTGCCAGCTCACCGCCCGTGAGCACTGAAGCTTTCTTT. Protein sequence: CASSPPVSTEAFF.

This chain links TRBV7-3 with TRBJ1-1; possibly TRBD1 for D (5 bases). The CDR3 consists of 14 residues. In germline, CDR1 is SGHTA, CDR2 FQGTGA. Trimming left V 1 base short and J 1 base short, with 7 bases between. CDR3 sequence reads: CASSLRGTNTEAFF. CDR3 coding DNA: TGTGCCAGCAGCTTAAGGGGGACGAACACTGAAGCTTTCTTT. Full variable domain (remainder filled in from reference TRBV7-3 and TRBJ1-1): GAGVSQTPSNKVTEKGKYVELRCDPISGHTALYWYRQSLGQGPEFLIYFQGTGAADDSGLPNDRFFAVRPEGSVSTLKIQRTERGDSAVYLCASSLRGTNTEAFFGQGTRLTVV.

This clonotype was recorded once. The chain recombines TRBV7-2 with TRBJ1-2; TRBD1 is a possible D gene (5 bases). The germline V and J ends were trimmed by 2 bases and 1 base, with 11 bases remaining between them. This CDR3 has 15 amino acids. CDR1 and CDR2 (germline): SGHTA, FQGNSA. The CDR3 bases are TGTGCCAGCAGCTTAACGTCGCAGGGTAACTATGGCTACACCTTC. Translation: CASSLTSQGNYGYTF. Full variable domain (outside the CDR3, taken from reference TRBV7-2 and TRBJ1-2): GAGVSQSPSNKVTEKGKDVELRCDPISGHTALYWYRQSLGQGLEFLIYFQGNSAPDKSGLPSDRFSAERTGGSVSTLTIQRTQQEDSAVYLCASSLTSQGNYGYTFGSGTRLTVV.

This chain links TRBV6-1 with TRBJ2-1; 8 bases are a match to TRBD2. The CDR3 length is 15 residues. Germline V gene lookup returns CDR1 MNHNS and CDR2 SASEGT. V lost 6 bases and J lost 5; bases outside the gene matches: 9. The CDR3 spells CASSESGRADNEQFF. In DNA form, the CDR3 reads TGTGCCAGCAGCGAGAGCGGGAGAGCCGACAATGAGCAGTTCTTC.

J is TRBJ1-6 and V is TRBV28, with D possibly TRBD1 on 6 matching bases. Trimming left V 5 bases short and J 9 bases short, with 17 bases between. CDR1 is MDHEN, CDR2 SYDVKM, per germline. CDR3 length: 15 residues. Written as DNA, the CDR3 is TGTGCCAGCAGTCCCTCGACAGGCCTCTCTTCACCCCTCCACTTT. This gives the protein CASSPSTGLSSPLHF.

The chain uses TRBV29-1 and TRBJ2-1; D is possibly TRBD1 (6 bases). CDR3 length: 13 residues. In germline, CDR1 is SQVTM, CDR2 ANQGSEA. Trimming removed 1 base at V and 10 bases at J, with 14 bases between. This CDR3 reads CSVEAGQRYEQFF. The CDR3 DNA reads as TGCAGCGTTGAAGCTGGACAGCGATACGAGCAGTTCTTC.

The chain combines TRBV12-3 or TRBV12-4 with TRBJ1-6; D unresolved. This CDR3 has 13 amino acids. The V gene lost 1 base and the J gene lost 11 bases, with 9 bases spanning the gap. This chain's CDR3 is CASSLGEDTPLHF. The DNA for the CDR3 is TGTGCCAGCAGTTTAGGGGAGGATACACCCCTCCACTTT.

This chain connects TRBV20-1 to TRBJ2-7; a weak D match, TRBD2 (6 bases). The CDR3 has 14 amino acids. Germline CDR1 DFQATT, CDR2 SNEGSKA (reference sequence). Trimming removed 3 bases at V and 5 bases at J, with 17 bases between. The CDR3 protein is CSASITLRGNEQYF. The CDR3 nucleotides read TGCAGTGCTAGCATCACCCTTCGGGGGAACGAGCAGTACTTC.

The chain has TRBV2 and TRBJ2-5; D unresolved. CDR3 length: 13 residues. Germline CDR1 is SNHLY and CDR2 is FYNNEI. Trimming took off 3 bases at V and 5 bases at J, with 10 bases between the two ends. The CDR3, as DNA: TGTGCCAGCAGTGACTGGTCCCGGGAGACCCAGTACTTC. Its translation is CASSDWSRETQYF.

The chain's CDR3 is CATSGTDTQYF. CDR3 in DNA: TGTGCCACCTCCGGCACAGATACGCAGTATTTT. This chain connects TRBV24-1 to TRBJ2-3, with D uncertain. The CDR3 spans 11 residues. Trimming stripped 9 bases from V and 1 base from J, with 4 bases between. CDR1 and CDR2 (germline): KGHDR, SFDVKD.

The chain combines TRBV29-1 with TRBJ1-2; 7 nucleotides line up with TRBD1. The CDR3 covers 13 residues. Germline CDR1 SQVTM, CDR2 ANQGSEA. The trim removed 6 bases at V and 2 bases at J, leaving 6 bases unmatched. The CDR3 protein is CSVLNRGNYGYTF. Written as DNA, the CDR3 is TGCAGCGTCTTAAACAGGGGCAACTATGGCTACACCTTC.

This chain links TRBV29-1 with TRBJ1-1; D unclear. The CDR3 consists of 13 residues. V gave up 2 bases and J gave up 1 base, with 8 bases separating them. The germline V gene has CDR1 SQVTM and CDR2 ANQGSEA. The CDR3: CSVESIGNTEAFF. For the CDR3, the DNA is TGCAGCGTTGAAAGTATCGGGAACACTGAAGCTTTCTTT.

The V gene is TRBV29-1, the J gene TRBJ2-7, with 10 bases matching TRBD1. This CDR3 has 13 residues. V was pared by 2 bases and J by 6 bases, with 4 bases of the junction left unmatched. Germline CDR1 reads SQVTM; CDR2 reads ANQGSEA. In nucleotides, the CDR3 is TGCAGCGTTGAAAGGGACAGGGGTAGCGAGCAGTACTTC. Encoded protein: CSVERDRGSEQYF.

J is TRBJ2-7 and V is TRBV19; possible D gene TRBD2, 5 bases. CDR1 and CDR2 from the germline V gene are LNHDA and SQIVND (reference sequence). Trimming cost V 4 bases and J 2 bases, with 9 bases left between them. This CDR3 has 13 amino acids. This CDR3 is CASSNAGTYEQYF. The CDR3 DNA reads TGTGCCAGTAGTAACGCCGGGACCTACGAGCAGTACTTC. The full variable domain, in which reference TRBV19 and TRBJ2-7 provide the parts outside the CDR3, is DGGITQSPKYLFRKEGQNVTLSCEQNLNHDAMYWYRQDPGQGLRLIYYSQIVNDFQKGDIAEGYSVSREKKESFPLTVTSAQKNPTAFYLCASSNAGTYEQYFGPGTRLTVT.

This chain uses TRBV12-3 or TRBV12-4 with TRBJ1-1; no firm D call. V lost 3 bases and J 7 bases, leaving 6 bases between the germline ends. CDR3 length: 11 amino acids. CDR3 sequence (DNA): TGTGCCAGCAGTTTTCTAGATGAAGCTTTCTTT. It is translated as CASSFLDEAFF.

The chain carries TRBV4-1 and TRBJ2-2; no firm D call. CDR1 is MGHRA, CDR2 YSYEKL, per germline. There are 17 residues in the CDR3. V lost 1 base and J 3 bases, leaving 15 bases between the germline ends. The CDR3, as DNA: TGCGCCAGCAGCCAAGCCGGCAACCTAATATACACCGGGGAGCTGTTTTTT. It yields the protein CASSQAGNLIYTGELFF.

This chain connects TRBV20-1 to TRBJ2-5; D gene unclear. CDR1 and CDR2 from the germline V gene are DFQATT and SNEGSKA (reference sequence). This CDR3 region has 13 residues. This CDR3 is CSAGDRVQETQYF. The CDR3 DNA reads as TGCAGCGCAGGAGATAGGGTACAGGAGACCCAGTACTTC.

CDR3 in DNA: TGTGCCAGCAGGGTTTACTCTGGGGCCAACGTCCTGACTTTC. Translated: CASRVYSGANVLTF. The J gene is TRBJ2-6, the V gene TRBV7-2; D gene uncertain. Germline V gives CDR1 SGHTA, CDR2 FQGNSA. V dropped 6 bases and J dropped 0 bases, with 6 bases sitting between them. There are 14 residues in the CDR3.

The chain joins TRBV29-1 to TRBJ2-1, with 10 bases aligning to TRBD2. V lost 5 bases, J lost 3 bases, and 7 bases stayed unmatched. The length of the CDR3 is 15 residues. The V gene's germline CDR1 is SQVTM and CDR2 ANQGSEA. The CDR3 loop is CSVLTSGAFYNEQFF. DNA for the CDR3: TGCAGCGTTCTTACTAGCGGGGCCTTCTACAATGAGCAGTTCTTC.

The chain couples TRBV25-1 to TRBJ1-1, with a weak D call TRBD1 (5 bases). This CDR3 has 13 residues. The V end lost 6 bases, the J end lost 1 base, and 9 bases lay between the germline ends. Looked up from germline, CDR1 is MGHDK and CDR2 is SYGVNS. CDR3 coding DNA: TGTGCCAGCAGGAGTGGGGGGAACACTGAAGCTTTCTTT. As protein: CASRSGGNTEAFF.

The chain uses TRBV5-1 and TRBJ1-2, with TRBD1 as a possible D gene (5 bases). Germline assignment: CDR1 SGHRS and CDR2 YFSETQ. Trimming left V 1 base short and J 7 bases short, with 11 bases between. The CDR3 has 13 amino acids. CDR3: CASSLTGGSGYTF. The CDR3 DNA reads as TGCGCCAGCAGCTTGACAGGAGGGTCTGGCTACACCTTC.

The chain combines TRBV24-1 with TRBJ1-2, with D maybe TRBD1 (6 bases). CDR3 size: 14 residues. V shed 3 bases and J shed 6 bases, with 13 bases lying between them. Germline V gene data show CDR1 as KGHDR and CDR2 as SFDVKD. The CDR3 DNA sequence: TGTGCCACCAGTGATGCGGACAGCCCGGATGGCTACACCTTC. Its translation is CATSDADSPDGYTF.

The chain uses TRBV6-6 and TRBJ2-3, with TRBD2 as a possible D gene (6 bases). Germline values: CDR1 MNHNY, CDR2 SVGAGI (reference sequence). The V end was cut by 2 bases, the J end by 3 bases, with 9 bases between. This CDR3 has 14 amino acids. The CDR3 sequence: CASSYVGGTDTQYF. The DNA of the CDR3 is TGTGCCAGCAGTTACGTGGGGGGAACAGATACGCAGTATTTT.

V usage is TRBV12-3 or TRBV12-4 and J usage is TRBJ2-5, with a tentative D call TRBD1 (6 bases). V was cut by 6 bases and J by 13 bases, with 18 bases left in between. CDR3 length equals 12 residues. This chain's CDR3 is CASSLLQGPPYF. CDR3 bases: TGTGCCAGCAGCCTCCTTCAGGGGCCACCGTACTTC.

The sample holds one count of this clonotype. Germline and junction disagree at one end, which may indicate a read error. This chain uses TRBV7-8 with TRBJ2-1; 10 nucleotides agree with TRBD1. Germline values: CDR1 SGHVS, CDR2 FQNEAQ. CDR3 length: 15 residues. The CDR3 is CASSLSGTGETPGSF. CDR3 in DNA: TGTGCCAGCAGCTTAAGTGGGACAGGGGAAACACCCGGGTCCTTC.

J is TRBJ1-1 and V is TRBV5-6; 7 bases agree with TRBD1. The CDR3 is 14 residues long. V dropped 2 bases and J dropped 3; count of bases not matched to a gene: 4. From germline, CDR1 is SGHDT and CDR2 YYEEEE. The CDR3 is CASSFPGGDTEAFF. The DNA for the CDR3 is TGTGCCAGCAGCTTTCCAGGGGGGGACACTGAAGCTTTCTTT.

The chain links TRBV20-1 to TRBJ1-5; D uncertain. Trimming cost V 5 bases and J 4 bases, with 18 bases left between them. The germline V gene has CDR1 DFQATT and CDR2 SNEGSKA (reference sequence). This CDR3 is 15 amino acids long. Here the CDR3 DNA reads TGCAGTGCTCCCCCCACGTTAGGCAGTAATCAGCCCCAGCATTTT. Translation gives CSAPPTLGSNQPQHF.